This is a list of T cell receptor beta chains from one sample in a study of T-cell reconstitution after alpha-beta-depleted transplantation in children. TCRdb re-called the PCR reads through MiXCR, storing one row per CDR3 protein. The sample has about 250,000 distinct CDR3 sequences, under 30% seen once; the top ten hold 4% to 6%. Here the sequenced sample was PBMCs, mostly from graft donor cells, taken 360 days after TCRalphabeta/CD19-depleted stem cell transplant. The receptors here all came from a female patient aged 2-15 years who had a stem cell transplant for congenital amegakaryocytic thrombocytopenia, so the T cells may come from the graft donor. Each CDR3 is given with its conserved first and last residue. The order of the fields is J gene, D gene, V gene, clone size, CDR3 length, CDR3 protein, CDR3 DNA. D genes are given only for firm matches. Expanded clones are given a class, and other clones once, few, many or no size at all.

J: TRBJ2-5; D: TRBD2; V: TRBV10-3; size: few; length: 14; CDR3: CAITPSGPQETQYF; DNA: TGTGCCATCACTCCTAGCGGGCCTCAAGAGACCCAGTACTTC
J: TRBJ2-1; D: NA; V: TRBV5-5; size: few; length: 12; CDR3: CASSYREEEQFF; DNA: TGTGCCAGCAGCTACCGAGAAGAAGAGCAGTTCTTC
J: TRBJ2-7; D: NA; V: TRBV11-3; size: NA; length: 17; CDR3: CASSLGSSGLFTYEQYF; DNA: TGTGCCAGCAGCTTAGGTTCTTCAGGCCTTTTTACCTACGAGCAGTACTTC
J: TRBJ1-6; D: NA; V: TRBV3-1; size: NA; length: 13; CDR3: CASSSILRSPLHF; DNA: TGTGCCAGCAGCTCCATCCTTCGTTCACCCCTCCACTTT
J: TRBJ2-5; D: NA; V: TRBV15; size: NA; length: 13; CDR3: CATSSSGKETQYF; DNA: TGTGCCACCAGCAGCTCCGGCAAAGAGACCCAGTACTTC
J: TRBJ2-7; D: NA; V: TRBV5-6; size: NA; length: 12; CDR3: CASSFVHYEQYF; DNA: TGTGCCAGCAGCTTCGTTCACTACGAGCAGTACTTC
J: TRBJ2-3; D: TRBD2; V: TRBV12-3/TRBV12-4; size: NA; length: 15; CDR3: CASAPSSGVTDTQYF; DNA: TGTGCCAGCGCCCCCTCTAGCGGGGTCACAGATACGCAGTATTTT
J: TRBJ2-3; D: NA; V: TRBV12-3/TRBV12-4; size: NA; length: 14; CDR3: CASSVGLSGDTQYF; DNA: TGTGCCAGCAGTGTGGGGCTGTCCGGAGATACGCAGTATTTT
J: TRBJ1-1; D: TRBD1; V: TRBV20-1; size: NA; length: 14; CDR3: CSAKDRRKNTEAFF; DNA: TGCAGTGCAAAGGACAGGCGAAAGAACACTGAAGCTTTCTTT
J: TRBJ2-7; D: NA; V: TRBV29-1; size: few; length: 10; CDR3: CSARIYEQYF; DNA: TGCAGCGCCCGAATCTACGAGCAGTACTTC
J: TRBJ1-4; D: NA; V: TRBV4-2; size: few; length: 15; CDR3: CASSQDGTTNEKLFF; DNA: TGTGCCAGCAGCCAAGATGGCACAACTAATGAAAAACTGTTTTTT
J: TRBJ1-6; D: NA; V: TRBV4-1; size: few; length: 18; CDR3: CASSQDRGVWSYNSPLHF; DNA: TGCGCCAGCAGCCAAGATCGGGGGGTATGGTCCTATAATTCACCCCTCCACTTT
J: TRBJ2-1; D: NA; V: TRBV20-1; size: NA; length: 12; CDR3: CSWRGTYNEQFF; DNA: TGCAGTTGGCGAGGGACCTACAATGAGCAGTTCTTC
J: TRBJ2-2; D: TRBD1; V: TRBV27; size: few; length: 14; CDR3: CASPGQANTGELFF; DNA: TGTGCCAGCCCGGGACAGGCGAACACCGGGGAGCTGTTTTTT
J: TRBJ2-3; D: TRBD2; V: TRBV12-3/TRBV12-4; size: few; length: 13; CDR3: CATRAGPTDTQYF; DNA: TGTGCCACCCGAGCGGGGCCCACAGATACGCAGTATTTT
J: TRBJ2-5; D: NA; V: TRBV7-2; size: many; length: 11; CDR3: CASSFLETQYF; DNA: TGTGCCAGCAGCTTTTTAGAGACCCAGTACTTC
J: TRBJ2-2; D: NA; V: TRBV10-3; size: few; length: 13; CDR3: CAISDEGTGELFF; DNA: TGTGCCATCAGTGACGAGGGCACCGGGGAGCTGTTTTTT
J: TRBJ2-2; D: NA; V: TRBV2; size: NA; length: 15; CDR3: CASSELGADTGELFF; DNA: TGTGCCAGCAGTGAACTGGGGGCAGACACCGGGGAGCTGTTTTTT
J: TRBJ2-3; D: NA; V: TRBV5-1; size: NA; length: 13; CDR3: CASGLGPADTQYF; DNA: TGCGCCAGCGGCTTGGGTCCCGCAGATACGCAGTATTTT
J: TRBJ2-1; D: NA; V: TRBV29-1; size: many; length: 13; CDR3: CSVSYRVSNEQFF; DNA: TGCAGCGTTTCCTATAGGGTAAGCAATGAGCAGTTCTTC
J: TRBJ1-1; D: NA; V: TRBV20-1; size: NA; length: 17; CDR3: CSARDWNLKGVTTEAFF; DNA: TGCAGTGCTAGAGATTGGAATTTGAAGGGGGTAACCACTGAAGCTTTCTTT
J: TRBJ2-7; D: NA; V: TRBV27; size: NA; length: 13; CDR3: CASRDPLSYEQYF; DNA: TGTGCCAGCAGGGACCCCCTCTCCTACGAGCAGTACTTC
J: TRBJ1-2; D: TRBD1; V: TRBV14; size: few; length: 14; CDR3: CASSPDRANYGYTF; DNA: TGTGCCAGCAGCCCGGACAGGGCTAACTATGGCTACACCTTC
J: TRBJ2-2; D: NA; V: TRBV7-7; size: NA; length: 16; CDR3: CASSLAGGRNTGELFF; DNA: TGTGCCAGCAGCTTAGCAGGGGGTAGGAACACCGGGGAGCTGTTTTTT
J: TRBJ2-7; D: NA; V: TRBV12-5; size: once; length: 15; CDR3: CASGIIRTASYEQYF; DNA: TGTGCTAGTGGTATAATCCGGACAGCCAGTTACGAGCAGTACTTC
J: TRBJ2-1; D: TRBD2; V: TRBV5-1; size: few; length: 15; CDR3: CASSSSGGPYNEQFF; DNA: TGCGCCAGCAGCTCCAGCGGGGGGCCATACAATGAGCAGTTCTTC
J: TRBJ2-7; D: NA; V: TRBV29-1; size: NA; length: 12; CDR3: CSVSSTSYEQYF; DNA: TGCAGCGTTTCGTCCACGTCCTACGAGCAGTACTTC
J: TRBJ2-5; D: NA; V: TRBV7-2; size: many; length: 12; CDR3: CASSFLAETQYF; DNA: TGTGCCAGCAGCTTTTTAGCCGAGACCCAGTACTTC
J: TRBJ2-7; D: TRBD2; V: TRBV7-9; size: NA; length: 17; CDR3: CASSLSQGTSGIYEQYF; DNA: TGTGCCAGCAGCTTATCACAAGGTACTAGCGGGATCTACGAGCAGTACTTC
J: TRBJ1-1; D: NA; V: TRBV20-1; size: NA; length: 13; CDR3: CSALRTLGTEAFF; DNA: TGCAGTGCCCTAAGAACCCTGGGAACTGAAGCTTTCTTT
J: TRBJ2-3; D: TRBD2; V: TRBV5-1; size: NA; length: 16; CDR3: CASSPRLAGPTDTQYF; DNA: TGCGCCAGCAGCCCAAGACTAGCGGGGCCCACAGATACGCAGTATTTT
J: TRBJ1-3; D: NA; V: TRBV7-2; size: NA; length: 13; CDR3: CASSPGAGNTIYF; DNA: TGTGCCAGCAGCCCAGGGGCTGGAAACACCATATATTTT
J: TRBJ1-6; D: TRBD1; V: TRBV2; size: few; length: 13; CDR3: CASTGGQDPPLHF; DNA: TGTGCCAGCACCGGAGGACAGGACCCACCCCTCCACTTT
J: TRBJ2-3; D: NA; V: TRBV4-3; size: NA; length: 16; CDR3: CASSPGLDPSTDTQYF; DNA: TGCGCCAGCAGCCCTGGTTTGGACCCCAGCACAGATACGCAGTATTTT
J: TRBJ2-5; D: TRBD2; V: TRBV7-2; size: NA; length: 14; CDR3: CASRTTSGEETQYF; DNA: TGTGCCAGCAGAACCACTAGCGGGGAAGAGACCCAGTACTTC
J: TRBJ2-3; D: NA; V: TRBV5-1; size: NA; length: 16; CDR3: CASSGGGLQGTDTQYF; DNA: TGCGCCAGCAGCGGGGGCGGACTCCAAGGCACAGATACGCAGTATTTT
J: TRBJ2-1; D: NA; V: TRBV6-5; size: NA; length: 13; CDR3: CASSYEVGNEQFF; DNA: TGTGCCAGCAGTTACGAGGTGGGAAATGAGCAGTTCTTC
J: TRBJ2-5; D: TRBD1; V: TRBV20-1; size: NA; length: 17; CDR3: CSARDNLRQGARKTQYF; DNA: TGCAGTGCTAGAGATAATTTAAGACAGGGGGCGAGGAAGACCCAGTACTTC
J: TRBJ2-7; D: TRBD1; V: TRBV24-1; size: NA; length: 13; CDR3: CATSGGQTYEQYF; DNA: TGTGCCACCAGTGGGGGACAGACCTACGAGCAGTACTTC
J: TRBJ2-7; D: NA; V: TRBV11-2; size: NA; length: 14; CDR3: CASSFRPGDYEQYF; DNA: TGTGCCAGCAGCTTTCGTCCAGGGGACTACGAGCAGTACTTC
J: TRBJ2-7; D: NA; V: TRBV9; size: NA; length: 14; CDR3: CASSPMEGNYEQYF; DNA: TGTGCCAGCAGCCCCATGGAGGGCAACTACGAGCAGTACTTC
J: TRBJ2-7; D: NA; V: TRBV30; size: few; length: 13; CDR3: CAWSGGLGYEQYF; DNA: TGTGCCTGGAGTGGGGGGCTCGGCTACGAGCAGTACTTC
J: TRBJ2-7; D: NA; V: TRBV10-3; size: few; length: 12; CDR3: CAISGGDYEQYF; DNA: TGTGCCATCAGTGGTGGGGACTACGAGCAGTACTTC
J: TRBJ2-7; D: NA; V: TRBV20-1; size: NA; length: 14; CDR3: CSASNFLLSYEQYF; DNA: TGCAGTGCTAGCAACTTTCTCCTCTCCTACGAGCAGTACTTC
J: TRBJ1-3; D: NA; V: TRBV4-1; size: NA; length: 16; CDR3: CASSQDPFRGGNTIYF; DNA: TGCGCCAGCAGCCAAGATCCATTCAGGGGCGGAAACACCATATATTTT
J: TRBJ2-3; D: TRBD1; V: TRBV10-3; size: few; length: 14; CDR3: CAIRRTGGTDTQYF; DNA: TGTGCCATCAGGAGGACAGGGGGCACAGATACGCAGTATTTT
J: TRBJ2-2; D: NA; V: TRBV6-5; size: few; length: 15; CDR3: CASSLRGMGTGELFF; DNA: TGTGCCAGCAGTTTGCGCGGGATGGGCACCGGGGAGCTGTTTTTT
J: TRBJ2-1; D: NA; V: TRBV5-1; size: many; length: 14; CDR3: CASSLDGGVNEQFF; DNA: TGCGCCAGCAGCTTGGATGGCGGGGTCAATGAGCAGTTCTTC
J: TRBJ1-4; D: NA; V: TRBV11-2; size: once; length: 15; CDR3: CASSLDPTTNEKLFF; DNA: TGTGCCAGCAGCTTAGATCCCACGACTAATGAAAAACTGTTTTTT
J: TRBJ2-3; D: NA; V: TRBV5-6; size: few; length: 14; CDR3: CASSLGLVHVTQYF; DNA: TGTGCCAGCAGCTTGGGACTAGTTCATGTTACGCAGTATTTT